Shown below are 26 T cell receptor beta chains from a single sample sequenced in a study of technical replicates of blood from a few donors. Sequenced by immunoSEQ multiplex PCR; TCRdb stores in-frame clones only, minus some. The table has almost 90,000 clones, 85% to 95% seen once. The sample taken for sequencing was T cells isolated from PBMCs. All receptors derive from a human donor in good health.

The gene calls are TRBV5-5 and TRBJ2-2; D uncertain. This CDR3 contains 17 residues. Trimming stripped 2 bases from V and 3 bases from J, with 17 bases between. Germline CDR1 and CDR2: SGHKS and YYEKEE (reference sequence). CDR3 amino acids: CASSFGGYVDYTGELFF. The DNA for the CDR3 is TGTGCCAGCAGCTTCGGCGGCTACGTTGATTACACCGGGGAGCTGTTTTTT.

V is TRBV2 and J is TRBJ1-2; tentative D call: TRBD1 (6 bases). There are 14 residues in the CDR3. Deletions cut 6 bases from V and 1 base from J, with 12 bases between. Germline-derived CDR1 and CDR2 are SNHLY and FYNNEI. The CDR3 is CASSLGTNNYGYTF. CDR3 sequence (DNA): TGTGCCAGCAGCCTCGGGACAAATAACTATGGCTACACCTTC.

In DNA form, the CDR3 reads TGTGCCAGCAGCTTAAATTCCCTAGGCCCCTACGAGCAGTACTTC. Its translation is CASSLNSLGPYEQYF. The V call is TRBV7-3, the J call TRBJ2-7; the D is unclear. V was cut by 1 base and J by 2 bases, with 12 bases left in between. Germline V gives CDR1 SGHTA, CDR2 FQGTGA. The CDR3 is 15 amino acids.

This sequence joins TRBV27 and TRBJ2-1, with TRBD2 matching over 7 bases. CDR3 length: 13 amino acids. Trimming removed 5 bases from V and 6 bases from J; junction bases left unmatched: 4. Germline V gives CDR1 MNHEY, CDR2 SMNVEV (reference sequence). The CDR3 nucleotides read TGTGCCAGCAGTCCCGGACTAGTCAATGAGCAGTTCTTC. This gives the protein CASSPGLVNEQFF.

The J gene is TRBJ2-5, the V gene TRBV7-3, with 10 bases matching TRBD2. The CDR3 is 15 amino acids. CDR1 and CDR2 from the germline V gene are SGHTA and FQGTGA. J was trimmed by 4 bases and V by 5 bases; bases with no gene match: 7. The CDR3 region is CASSPSGSLGETQYF. CDR3 nucleotide sequence: TGTGCCAGCAGCCCTAGCGGGAGTTTGGGAGAGACCCAGTACTTC.

The chain has TRBV6-1 and TRBJ2-1; no clear D. CDR1 is MNHNS and CDR2 is SASEGT in the germline V gene. The CDR3 totals 14 residues. V gave up 0 bases and J gave up 9 bases, with 12 bases separating them. CDR3 DNA sequence: TGTGCCAGCAGTGAAGCTAGACTCGACGGTGAGCAGTTCTTC. Its protein product is CASSEARLDGEQFF.

The gene calls are TRBV18 and TRBJ2-7; D unresolved. The V and J ends lost 2 bases and 1 base respectively, with 9 bases between them. The V gene's germline CDR1 is KGHSH and CDR2 LQKENI. CDR3 length: 14 residues. CDR3 in amino acids: CASSPNSRSYEQYF. The CDR3 DNA reads as TGTGCCAGCTCACCAAACAGCCGTTCCTACGAGCAGTACTTC.

The chain is built from TRBV14 and TRBJ2-7; 11 bases align to TRBD2. Germline trimming cut 3 bases from V and 7 bases from J; bases unmatched to any gene: 17. CDR1 SGHDN and CDR2 FVKESK come from the germline V gene. CDR3 size: 18 residues. The CDR3 is CASSQSQPYLAGGREQYF. The CDR3, as DNA: TGTGCCAGCAGCCAGTCGCAACCTTATCTAGCGGGAGGCAGAGAGCAGTACTTC.

This clone has a single count. At one boundary the junction diverges from the germline segment, which might be a read error. The gene calls are TRBV7-7 and TRBJ2-5; the D gene is possibly TRBD2 (6 bases). Germline assignment: CDR1 SSHAT and CDR2 FNYEAQ (reference sequence). The CDR3 is 14 residues long. The CDR3: CASSPSGAGETQYF. The CDR3 DNA is TGTGCTAGCAGCCCTTCGGGCGCGGGGGAGACCCAGTACTTC.

This clone was detected once. This chain joins TRBV30 and TRBJ2-2; 11 positions agree with TRBD2. The J segment lost 0 bases and the V segment lost 4 bases, leaving 10 bases of the junction unmatched. The CDR3 runs 18 residues. Germline V gene lookup returns CDR1 GTSNPN and CDR2 SVGIG (reference sequence). The chain's CDR3 is CAWTHQRTSGPNTGELFF. In DNA, the CDR3 is TGTGCCTGGACGCACCAAAGGACTAGCGGGCCGAACACCGGGGAGCTGTTTTTT.

The chain is built from TRBV11-2 and TRBJ1-2; D is ambiguous. CDR3 length equals 15 residues. Germline values: CDR1 SGHAT, CDR2 FQNNGV. Trimming pared 5 bases from V and 0 bases from J, leaving 13 bases between. The CDR3 loop reads CASSPLPSANYGYTF. As DNA, the CDR3 is TGTGCCAGCAGCCCTCTACCATCGGCTAACTATGGCTACACCTTC.

DNA for the CDR3: TGTGCCTGGAGTGTAGGAGCGGCCGGGAGCGATGAGCAGTTCTTC. This encodes CAWSVGAAGSDEQFF. This chain joins TRBV30 and TRBJ2-1, with D possibly TRBD2 on 6 matching bases. There are 15 residues in the CDR3. Germline CDR1 is GTSNPN and CDR2 is SVGIG (reference sequence). V lost 0 bases to trimming and J lost 8 bases, with 17 bases between them. The variable domain in full, completed from reference TRBV30 and TRBJ2-1, reads SQTIHQWPATLVQPVGSPLSLECTVEGTSNPNLYWYRQAAGRGLQLLFYSVGIGQISSEVPQNLSASRPQDRQFILSSKKLLLSDSGFYLCAWSVGAAGSDEQFFGPGTRLTVL.

This chain joins TRBV19 and TRBJ1-2, with D unclear. V gave up 7 bases and J gave up 5 bases, with 11 bases separating them. The CDR3 is made up of 12 amino acids. Per germline, CDR1 LNHDA and CDR2 SQIVND (reference sequence). The CDR3 DNA is TGTGCCAGTACCACACCCCAATATGGCTACACCTTC. Protein product: CASTTPQYGYTF.

V and J are TRBV4-1 and TRBJ1-4; TRBD1 matches at 7 bases. Germline trimming cut 4 bases from V and 0 bases from J; bases unmatched to any gene: 5. Germline V gives CDR1 MGHRA, CDR2 YSYEKL. This CDR3 has 16 residues. CDR3 amino acids: CASSPRDRTTNEKLFF. The CDR3, as DNA: TGCGCCAGCAGCCCCCGGGACAGAACAACTAATGAAAAACTGTTTTTT.

The genes are TRBV19 and TRBJ2-1, with D uncertain. V lost 3 bases and J lost 6, with 15 bases in between. Germline lookup yields CDR1 LNHDA and CDR2 SQIVND (reference sequence). The CDR3 has 15 amino acids. CDR3 loop: CASSISLLASNEQFF. Here the CDR3 DNA reads TGTGCCAGTAGTATTAGCCTCTTAGCAAGCAATGAGCAGTTCTTC.

In nucleotides, the CDR3 is TGTGCCAGCACCTTTCCGAAAGTAGATGGCTACACCTTC. This gives the protein CASTFPKVDGYTF. V gene TRBV5-6 combines with J gene TRBJ1-2; no firm D call. The CDR3 runs 13 residues. Trimming left V 6 bases short and J 6 bases short, with 15 bases between. Germline V CDR1 and CDR2: SGHDT, YYEEEE.

The CDR3 loop reads CASSWGTSGDRGEFF. The CDR3 nucleotides are TGCGCCAGCAGCTGGGGGACTAGCGGAGACAGGGGGGAGTTCTTC. The J gene is TRBJ2-1, the V gene TRBV5-1, with 11 bases aligning to TRBD2. The trim removed 3 bases at V and 14 bases at J, leaving 13 bases unmatched. Germline V gene sequence: CDR1 SGHRS, CDR2 YFSETQ. This CDR3 comprises 15 residues.

The rearrangement joins TRBV5-4 to TRBJ1-2; D gene ambiguous. CDR3 length: 14 residues. The V end was cut by 1 base, the J end by 2 bases, with 9 bases between. The germline V gene has CDR1 SGHNT and CDR2 YYREEE (reference sequence). The CDR3 DNA is TGTGCCAGCAGCTTGAGCGGGCTCAACTATGGCTACACCTTC. This translates into CASSLSGLNYGYTF.

V gene TRBV7-2 combines with J gene TRBJ1-1, with 8 bases fitting TRBD1. This CDR3 contains 17 residues. The V gene end was trimmed by 1 base and the J gene end by 0 bases; junction bases not matched to a gene: 7. From germline, CDR1 is SGHTA and CDR2 FQGNSA. Written as DNA, the CDR3 is TGTGCCAGCAGCTTAGTTATGCCAGGGGGCATGAACACTGAAGCTTTCTTT. This encodes CASSLVMPGGMNTEAFF. Complete variable domain (other parts from reference TRBV7-2 and TRBJ1-1): GAGVSQSPSNKVTEKGKDVELRCDPISGHTALYWYRQSLGQGLEFLIYFQGNSAPDKSGLPSDRFSAERTGGSVSTLTIQRTQQEDSAVYLCASSLVMPGGMNTEAFFGQGTRLTVV.

The genes are TRBV14 and TRBJ2-7, with D possibly TRBD2 on 5 matching bases. Germline CDR1 SGHDN, CDR2 FVKESK. Trimming took off 2 bases at V and 4 bases at J, with 12 bases between the two ends. The CDR3 is 14 residues long. CDR3 sequence: CASSQRAELYEQYF. The DNA of the CDR3 is TGTGCCAGCAGCCAACGAGCGGAGCTGTACGAGCAGTACTTC. The entire variable domain, with the rest obtained from reference TRBV14 and TRBJ2-7, is as follows: EAGVTQFPSHSVIEKGQTVTLRCDPISGHDNLYWYRRVMGKEIKFLLHFVKESKQDESGMPNNRFLAERTGGTYSTLKVQPAELEDSGVYFCASSQRAELYEQYFGPGTRLTVT.

The chain links TRBV23-1 to TRBJ1-5, with unresolved D. TRBV23-1 is flagged as an ORF with uncertain function. V was trimmed by 0 bases and J by 4 bases, leaving 10 bases between them. The CDR3 contains 15 residues. The CDR3 nucleotides read TGCGCCAGCAGTCAATCGAAACGGTTAAATCAGCCCCAGCATTTT. Translating gives CASSQSKRLNQPQHF.

V is TRBV9 and J is TRBJ2-5; 11 bases agree with TRBD1. Germline V lookup: CDR1 SGDLS, CDR2 YYNGEE. J lost 0 bases, V lost 4 bases, and 5 bases had no gene match. This CDR3 has 16 amino acids. The CDR3 nucleotides read TGTGCCAGCAGCTCCGGGGACAGGGGGTACCAAGAGACCCAGTACTTC. Encoded protein: CASSSGDRGYQETQYF.

V gene TRBV4-3 combines with J gene TRBJ2-1, with 13 bases matching TRBD2. Germline V gene data show CDR1 as LGHNA and CDR2 as YSLEER. This CDR3 region has 20 residues. Trimming removed 0 bases from V and 4 bases from J; junction bases left unmatched: 12. The CDR3, as DNA: TGCGCCAGCAGCCAAGAGAGCGCCCCGGGACTAGCGGGACCTTACAATGAGCAGTTCTTC. It yields the protein CASSQESAPGLAGPYNEQFF.

The J gene is TRBJ1-1, the V gene TRBV5-1; perhaps TRBD1 as D (6 bases). The CDR3 totals 15 residues. The V and J ends lost 4 bases and 5 bases respectively, with 18 bases between them. CDR1 SGHRS and CDR2 YFSETQ come from the germline V gene. In DNA form, the CDR3 reads TGCGCCAGCAGCCTTTACGACAGGTACGGGACTGAAGCTTTCTTT. Its translation: CASSLYDRYGTEAFF.

The chain carries TRBV7-2 and TRBJ2-5; TRBD1 is a possible D gene (6 bases). This CDR3 region has 15 residues. CDR1 SGHTA and CDR2 FQGNSA come from the germline V gene. The V and J ends lost 3 bases and 3 bases respectively, with 14 bases between them. The CDR3 DNA reads as TGTGCCAGCAGCTTTTTATCTGGGGGCAAAGAGACCCAGTACTTC. Its protein product is CASSFLSGGKETQYF.

This clone was observed a single time. This rearrangement joins TRBV9 to TRBJ2-3, with 9 nucleotides matching TRBD2. V shed 0 bases, J shed 2 bases, and the junction held 7 bases outside the gene matches. The CDR3 runs 17 residues. The germline V gene has CDR1 SGDLS and CDR2 YYNGEE. This chain's CDR3 is CASSVGLAGTHTDTQYF. The CDR3 nucleotides read TGTGCCAGCAGCGTAGGGCTAGCGGGGACTCACACAGATACGCAGTATTTT.